These 12 T cell receptor beta chains came from one sample sequenced in a study of human T cells and chemical hapten exposure. TCRdb passed the RACE reads through MiXCR, listing each CDR3 protein once. The data show a few hundred thousand distinct CDR3 sequences, about 5% seen once. As for time point: pre-sensitization, week 0. The treatment was: therapeutic diphenylcyclopropenone sensitization with weekly scalp DPC. Sequenced here: whole blood, sampled in connection with sensitization to the hapten diphenylcyclopropenone (DPC). These receptors all stem from a woman between 18 and 29 years old with alopecia areata. Some clones in this sample may be carry-over from other donors' samples.

This clonotype was counted a few times. The rearrangement links TRBV12-3 or TRBV12-4 to TRBJ2-7; 9 bases map to TRBD1. Trimming took 2 bases from V and 3 from J; bases not matched to a gene: 2. The CDR3 is made up of 14 amino acids. CDR3 sequence: CASSLMGQGYEQYF. The CDR3 region has the DNA TGTGCCAGCAGTTTAATGGGACAGGGCTACGAGCAGTACTTC.

Ten or more counts support this clonotype. V gene TRBV3-1 combines with J gene TRBJ1-6; D may be TRBD1 (6 bases). The CDR3 is made up of 19 amino acids. Per germline, CDR1 LGHDT and CDR2 YNNKEL (reference sequence). With 2 bases removed from V and 4 bases from J, the gap between germline ends came to 21 bases. In DNA form, the CDR3 reads TGTGCCAGCAGCCAAAAAGGCAGGGGATCGCTTAGATATAATTCACCCCTCCACTTT. Encoded protein: CASSQKGRGSLRYNSPLHF.

The chain is built from TRBV5-6 and TRBJ2-3; 10 nucleotides agree with TRBD2. V dropped 7 bases and J dropped 6; count of bases not matched to a gene: 17. There are 17 residues in the CDR3. Germline CDR1 reads SGHDT; CDR2 reads YYEEEE. CDR3 in DNA: TGTGCCAGCCTGGTTAGCGGGGGGACACTTTTCGGGGATACGCAGTATTTT. Its translation is CASLVSGGTLFGDTQYF.

V usage is TRBV6-1 and J usage is TRBJ2-7, with D perhaps TRBD1 (6 bases). The V and J ends lost 6 bases and 2 bases respectively, with 17 bases between them. Germline V gives CDR1 MNHNS, CDR2 SASEGT. CDR3 length: 15 residues. The chain's CDR3 is CASSVASGVAYEQYF. CDR3 nucleotide sequence: TGTGCCAGCAGCGTCGCGTCAGGGGTGGCCTACGAGCAGTACTTC.

The gene calls are TRBV5-1 and TRBJ2-3, with D possibly called TRBD1 or TRBD2 (6 bases each). CDR1 SGHRS and CDR2 YFSETQ come from the germline V gene. The V end was cut by 3 bases, the J end by 2 bases, with 13 bases between. The CDR3 runs to 15 residues. DNA of the CDR3: TGCGCCAGCAGCTACCGGGGGCCATACACAGATACGCAGTATTTT. Protein product: CASSYRGPYTDTQYF.

The chain recombines TRBV12-3 or TRBV12-4 with TRBJ2-3; 11 bases are a match to TRBD2. V shed 6 bases, J shed 7 bases, and the junction held 12 bases outside the gene matches. CDR3 length equals 16 residues. CDR3 nucleotides: TGTGCCAGCAGCATTAGCGGGGGGGCCGGGCTCCATACGCAGTATTTT. Its translation is CASSISGGAGLHTQYF.

The V and J genes are TRBV5-5 and TRBJ1-2; unclear D gene. Trimming left V 0 bases short and J 8 bases short, with 14 bases between. Per germline, CDR1 SGHKS and CDR2 YYEKEE (reference sequence). The CDR3 sequence is 14 residues long. CDR3 in amino acids: CASSLVGRARGYTF. The CDR3 region has the DNA TGTGCCAGCAGCTTGGTAGGGCGCGCTCGAGGCTACACCTTC.

This clonotype was counted a few times. The gene calls are TRBV7-8 and TRBJ2-3; 11 nucleotides match TRBD2. Trimming took 2 bases from V and 5 from J; bases not matched to a gene: 6. The CDR3 sequence is 16 residues long. Looked up from germline, CDR1 is SGHVS and CDR2 is FQNEAQ. CDR3 coding DNA: TGTGCCAGCAGCTTATATGCTACTAGCGGGAGAGATACGCAGTATTTT. Amino acids: CASSLYATSGRDTQYF. Supplemented by reference TRBV7-8 and TRBJ2-3, the full variable domain reads GAGVSQSPRYKVAKRGQDVALRCDPISGHVSLFWYQQALGQGPEFLTYFQNEAQLDKSGLPSDRFFAERPEGSVSTLKIQRTQQEDSAVYLCASSLYATSGRDTQYFGPGTRLTVL.

This clonotype has more than one count but fewer than ten. The J gene is TRBJ2-7, the V gene TRBV3-1; maybe TRBD2 (5 bases). This CDR3 spans 15 amino acids. The V and J ends lost 4 bases and 4 bases respectively, with 17 bases between them. Germline assignment: CDR1 LGHDT and CDR2 YNNKEL (reference sequence). The CDR3 reads CASSLSYNGEYEQYF. CDR3 sequence (DNA): TGTGCCAGCAGCCTGAGCTATAACGGGGAATACGAGCAGTACTTC.

This chain connects TRBV25-1 to TRBJ1-3, with D tentatively TRBD1 (5 bases). The CDR3 contains 16 residues. CDR1 is MGHDK and CDR2 is SYGVNS in the germline V gene. The V and J ends lost 2 bases and 0 bases respectively, with 11 bases between them. The CDR3 protein is CASSEGWDLSGNTIYF. The DNA for the CDR3 is TGTGCCAGCAGTGAAGGCTGGGACCTCTCTGGAAACACCATATATTTT.

In this sample, this clonotype turned up a few times. The chain uses TRBV7-9 and TRBJ1-5; D is perhaps TRBD1 (5 bases). CDR1 and CDR2 (germline): SEHNR, FQNEAQ (reference sequence). V was trimmed by 10 bases and J by 1 base, leaving 11 bases between them. This CDR3 contains 13 residues. For the CDR3, the DNA is TGTGCCACCGGGACTTACAGCAATCAGCCCCAGCATTTT. This sequence encodes CATGTYSNQPQHF.

This chain uses TRBV7-9 with TRBJ2-3, with a weak D call TRBD2 (5 bases). The ends were cut back, 0 bases at V and 1 base at J, with 14 bases in the middle. The CDR3 length is 17 residues. Looked up from germline, CDR1 is SEHNR and CDR2 is FQNEAQ (reference sequence). The CDR3 spells CASSLARALTGTDTQYF. CDR3 bases: TGTGCCAGCAGCTTAGCGAGGGCTTTGACTGGCACAGATACGCAGTATTTT.